This is a list of T cell receptor beta chains from one sample in a study of post-analysis software for immune sequencing data. TCRdb analysed the PCR reads with MiXCR anew, one entry per CDR3 protein. The sample consists of roughly 430,000 distinct CDR3 sequences, about 40% of them appearing once. Material for sequencing was blood. These receptors were obtained from a girl aged 2 to 10 with multiple sclerosis. The CDR3 runs from the conserved cysteine through the conserved F or W. Fields, in order: V gene, D gene, clone size, J gene, CDR3 protein, CDR3 DNA. The D gene is left open where the match is weak. Rows may omit the clone size; those that give it use once, few, many or a size class.

TRBV7-3	.	few	TRBJ2-1	CASSLPGIYNEQFF	TGTGCCAGCAGCTTACCGGGAATTTACAATGAGCAGTTCTTC
TRBV5-6	.	.	TRBJ1-1	CASSPVGAGGTEAFF	TGTGCCAGCTCCCCGGTAGGGGCCGGTGGCACTGAAGCTTTCTTT
TRBV20-1	TRBD1	few	TRBJ1-2	CSASRGQGDYGYTF	TGCAGTGCTAGTAGGGGACAGGGGGACTATGGCTACACCTTC
TRBV5-1	TRBD1	few	TRBJ1-4	CASSPAGQDNEKLFF	TGCGCCAGCAGCCCGGCGGGACAGGATAATGAAAAACTGTTTTTT
TRBV11-2	.	.	TRBJ2-5	CASSLRGLYQETQYF	TGTGCCAGCAGCCTCCGAGGACTCTACCAAGAGACCCAGTACTTC
TRBV15	.	few	TRBJ2-5	CATSRNWDRETQYF	TGTGCCACCAGCAGAAACTGGGATAGGGAGACCCAGTACTTC
TRBV7-9	TRBD1	.	TRBJ2-7	CAGSLETGPLEQYF	TGTGCCGGCAGCTTAGAGACAGGGCCCCTCGAGCAGTACTTC
TRBV6-1	TRBD2	.	TRBJ2-5	CASSALAGAPQETQYF	TGTGCCAGCAGTGCACTAGCGGGGGCTCCTCAAGAGACCCAGTACTTC
TRBV29-1	.	few	TRBJ2-7	CSVKIRAEQYF	TGCAGCGTTAAGATACGGGCTGAGCAGTACTTC
TRBV6-2/TRBV6-3	.	.	TRBJ2-5	CASSLQLTPSQETQYF	TGTGCCAGCAGCCTCCAGTTGACTCCTTCTCAAGAGACCCAGTACTTC
TRBV7-2	TRBD2	few	TRBJ2-5	CASSSTSGDFLAQYF	TGTGCCAGCAGCTCCACTAGCGGGGACTTCTTGGCCCAGTACTTC
TRBV9	.	.	TRBJ2-5	CASSVYGTTLQETQYF	TGTGCCAGCAGCGTATATGGGACAACCCTCCAAGAGACCCAGTACTTC
TRBV7-2	TRBD2	few	TRBJ2-7	CASSFASGSMSYEQYF	TGTGCCAGCAGCTTCGCTAGCGGGAGTATGTCCTACGAGCAGTACTTC
TRBV27	.	few	TRBJ2-4	CASSLTASYEQDF	TGTGCCAGCAGTTTGACAGCCTCCTACGAGCAGGACTTC
TRBV20-1	.	.	TRBJ2-7	CSALGLEVNEQYF	TGCAGTGCCTTGGGACTCGAGGTGAACGAGCAGTACTTC
TRBV13	TRBD1	.	TRBJ2-1	CASRGGQGSYNEQFF	TGTGCCAGCAGGGGGGGACAGGGGTCGTACAATGAGCAGTTCTTC
TRBV6-5	.	.	TRBJ1-2	CASRRGTSINYGYTF	TGTGCCAGCAGACGCGGGACATCGATTAACTATGGCTACACCTTC
TRBV2	.	.	TRBJ2-1	CASSVAAEQFF	TGTGCCAGCAGTGTAGCTGCTGAGCAGTTCTTC
TRBV21-1	.	few	TRBJ1-6	CASRQKGAWGNSPLHF	TGTGCCAGCCGTCAAAAAGGGGCTTGGGGTAATTCACCCCTCCACTTT
TRBV7-8	.	.	TRBJ1-1	CASSLVSMNTEAFF	TGTGCCAGCAGCTTAGTCAGCATGAACACTGAAGCTTTCTTT
TRBV4-2	TRBD1	.	TRBJ1-2	CASSQDGTGLYGYTF	TGTGCCAGCAGCCAAGACGGGACAGGGCTCTATGGCTACACCTTC
TRBV9	TRBD2	few	TRBJ2-7	CASSPRLAGNLHEQYF	TGTGCCAGCAGCCCCCGACTAGCGGGTAATCTCCACGAGCAGTACTTC
TRBV4-1	TRBD2	few	TRBJ2-3	CASSLLAGPPDTQYF	TGCGCCAGCAGCCTCCTAGCGGGGCCCCCAGATACGCAGTATTTT
TRBV7-9	TRBD1	.	TRBJ2-3	CASSISGTGTTDTQYF	TGCGCCAGCAGCATCTCCGGGACAGGGACCACAGATACGCAGTATTTT
TRBV4-1	.	.	TRBJ2-1	CASSQDSLRTTEQFF	TGCGCCAGCAGCCAAGATAGTTTGAGGACCACTGAGCAGTTCTTC
TRBV7-8	.	few	TRBJ2-1	CASSFGRSYNEQFF	TGTGCCAGCAGCTTCGGCAGATCCTACAATGAGCAGTTCTTC
TRBV15	.	.	TRBJ2-1	CATSRDKVWDSWSRAYNEQFF	TGTGCCACCAGCAGAGATAAGGTTTGGGATTCTTGGAGTAGGGCCTACAATGAGCAGTTCTTC
TRBV11-2	TRBD2	.	TRBJ2-3	CASSRGLAGGTDTQYF	TGTGCCAGCAGCCGCGGACTAGCGGGGGGGACAGATACGCAGTATTTT
TRBV2	TRBD1	.	TRBJ1-2	CASIPTGEKNGYTF	TGTGCCAGCATTCCGACAGGGGAGAAAAATGGCTACACCTTC
TRBV15	TRBD2	.	TRBJ2-3	CATSRVAGPDTQYF	TGTGCCACCAGCAGAGTAGCGGGTCCAGATACGCAGTATTTT
TRBV6-2/TRBV6-3	TRBD2	.	TRBJ2-1	CASRSASGSIYNEQFF	TGTGCCAGCAGATCGGCTAGCGGGAGTATTTACAATGAGCAGTTCTTC
TRBV6-5	TRBD2	.	TRBJ2-5	CASSWTGTSGEETQYF	TGTGCCAGCAGTTGGACCGGGACTAGCGGAGAAGAGACCCAGTACTTC
TRBV19	.	.	TRBJ2-7	CASSIEGGDYEQYF	TGTGCCAGTAGTATAGAAGGAGGGGACTACGAGCAGTACTTC